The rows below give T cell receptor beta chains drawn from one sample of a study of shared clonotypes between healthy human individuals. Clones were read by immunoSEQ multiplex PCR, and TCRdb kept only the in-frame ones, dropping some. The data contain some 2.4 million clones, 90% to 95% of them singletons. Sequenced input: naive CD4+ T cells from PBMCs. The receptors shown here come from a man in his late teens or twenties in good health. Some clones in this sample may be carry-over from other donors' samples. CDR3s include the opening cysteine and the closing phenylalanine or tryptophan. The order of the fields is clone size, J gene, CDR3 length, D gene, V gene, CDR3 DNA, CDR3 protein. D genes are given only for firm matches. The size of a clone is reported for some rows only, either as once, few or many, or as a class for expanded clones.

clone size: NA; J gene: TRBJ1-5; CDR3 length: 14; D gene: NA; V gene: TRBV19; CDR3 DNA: TGTGCCAGTAGTACCCCGGGCCGCAATCAGCCCCAGCATTTT; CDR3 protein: CASSTPGRNQPQHF
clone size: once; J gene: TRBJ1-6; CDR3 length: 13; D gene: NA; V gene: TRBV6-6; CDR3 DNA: TGTGCCAGCAGCGACAGGTATAATTCACCCCTCCACTTT; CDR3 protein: CASSDRYNSPLHF
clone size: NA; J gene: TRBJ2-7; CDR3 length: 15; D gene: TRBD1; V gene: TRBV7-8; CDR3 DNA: TGTGCCAGCAGCTTAGGCGGGACAGGGGCGTACGAGCAGTACTTC; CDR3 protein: CASSLGGTGAYEQYF
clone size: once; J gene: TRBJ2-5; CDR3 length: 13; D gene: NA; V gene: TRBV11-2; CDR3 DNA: TGTGCCAGCAGCTTAGCCGGGATGGAGACCCAGTACTTC; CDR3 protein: CASSLAGMETQYF
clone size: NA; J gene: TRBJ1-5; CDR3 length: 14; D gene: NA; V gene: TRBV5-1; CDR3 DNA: TGCGCCAGCAGCTTACAGGGAAGCAATCAGCCCCAGCATTTT; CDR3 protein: CASSLQGSNQPQHF
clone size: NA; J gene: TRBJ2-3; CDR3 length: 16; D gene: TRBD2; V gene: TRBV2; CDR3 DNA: TGTGCCAGCAGTGAAAGACTAGCGGGAATCTCGAGTTTGCAGTATTTT; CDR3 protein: CASSERLAGISSLQYF
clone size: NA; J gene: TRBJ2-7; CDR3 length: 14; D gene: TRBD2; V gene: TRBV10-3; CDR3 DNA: TGTGCCATCCGGGCGGCGGGAGGGTTAGACGAGCAGTACTTC; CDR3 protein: CAIRAAGGLDEQYF
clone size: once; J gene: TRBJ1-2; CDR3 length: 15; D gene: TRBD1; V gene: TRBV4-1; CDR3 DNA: TGCGCCAGCAGCGGTCGGACAGGGACGAACTATGGCTACACCTTC; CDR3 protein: CASSGRTGTNYGYTF
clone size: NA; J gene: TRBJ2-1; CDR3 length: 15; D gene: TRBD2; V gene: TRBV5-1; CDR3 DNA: TGCGCCAGCAGCCCCGGGGGGAGGGGCTACAATGAGCAGTTCTTC; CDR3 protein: CASSPGGRGYNEQFF
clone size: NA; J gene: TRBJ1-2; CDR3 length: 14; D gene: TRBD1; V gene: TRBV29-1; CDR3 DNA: TGCAGCGTTGGACAGGGGACGGTTCGATATGGCTACACCTTC; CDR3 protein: CSVGQGTVRYGYTF
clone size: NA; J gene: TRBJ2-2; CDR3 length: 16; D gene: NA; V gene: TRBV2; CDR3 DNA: TGTGCCAGCAGTGCCCGACAGGCCTCGGTCACCGGGGAGCTGTTTTTT; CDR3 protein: CASSARQASVTGELFF
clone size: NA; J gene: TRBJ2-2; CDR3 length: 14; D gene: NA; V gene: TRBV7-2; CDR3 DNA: TGTGCCAGCAGCTTAGACAGGTGGACCGGGGAGCTGTTTTTT; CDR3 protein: CASSLDRWTGELFF
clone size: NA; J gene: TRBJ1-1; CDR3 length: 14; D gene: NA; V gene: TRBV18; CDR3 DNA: TGTGCCAGCTCACCGGCCGACCAGAACACTGAAGCTTTCTTT; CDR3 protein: CASSPADQNTEAFF
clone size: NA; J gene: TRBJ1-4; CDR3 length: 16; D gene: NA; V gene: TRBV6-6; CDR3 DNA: TGTGCCAGCAGTTACCCCCCCGGGGAGCCTAATGAAAAACTGTTTTTT; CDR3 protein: CASSYPPGEPNEKLFF
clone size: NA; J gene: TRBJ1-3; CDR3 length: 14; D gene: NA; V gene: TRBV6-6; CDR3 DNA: TGTGCCACATCCGAACCGATCTCTGGAAACACCATATATTTT; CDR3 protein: CATSEPISGNTIYF
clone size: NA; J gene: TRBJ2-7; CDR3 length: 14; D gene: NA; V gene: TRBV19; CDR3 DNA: TGTGCCAGTAGTATCAGTCAGGGTGTTTACGAGCAGTACTTC; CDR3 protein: CASSISQGVYEQYF
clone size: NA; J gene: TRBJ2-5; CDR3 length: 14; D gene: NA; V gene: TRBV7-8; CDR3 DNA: TGTGCCAGCAGCCCCAGGGGGGGGATGGAGACCCAGTACTTC; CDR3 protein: CASSPRGGMETQYF
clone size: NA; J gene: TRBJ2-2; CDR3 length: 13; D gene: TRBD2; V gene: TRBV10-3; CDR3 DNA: TGTGCCATCAATGGCCGGGAGGGCGGGGAGCTGTTTTTT; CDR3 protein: CAINGREGGELFF
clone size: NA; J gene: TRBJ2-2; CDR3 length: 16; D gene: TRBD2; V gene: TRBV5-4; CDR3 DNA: TGTGCCAGCAGCTTGGTAGCGGGAGGGCCCGGCGGGGAGCTGTTTTTT; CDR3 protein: CASSLVAGGPGGELFF
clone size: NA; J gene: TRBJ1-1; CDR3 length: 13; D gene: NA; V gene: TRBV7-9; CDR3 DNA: TGTGCCAGCAGCTATACAGGACCCGCGGGAGCTTTCTTT; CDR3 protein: CASSYTGPAGAFF
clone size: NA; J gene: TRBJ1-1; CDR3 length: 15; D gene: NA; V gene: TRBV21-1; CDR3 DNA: TGTGCCAGCAGCAATCGGGACAGTCAGCAAGCCGAAGCTTTCTTT; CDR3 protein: CASSNRDSQQAEAFF
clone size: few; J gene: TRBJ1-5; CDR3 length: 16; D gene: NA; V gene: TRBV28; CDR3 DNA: TGTGCCAGCAGTTTGGGAGTAGGAACGGGCAATCAGCCCCAGCATTTT; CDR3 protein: CASSLGVGTGNQPQHF
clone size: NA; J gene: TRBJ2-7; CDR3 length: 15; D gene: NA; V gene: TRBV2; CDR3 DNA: TGTGCCAGCAGTGAATCGGTGGGAGGTCAGTACGAGCAGTACTTC; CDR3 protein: CASSESVGGQYEQYF
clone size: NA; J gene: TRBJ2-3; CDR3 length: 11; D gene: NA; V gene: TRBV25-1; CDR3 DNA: TGTGCCAGCGCCAGGGAAGATACGCAGTATTTT; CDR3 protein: CASAREDTQYF
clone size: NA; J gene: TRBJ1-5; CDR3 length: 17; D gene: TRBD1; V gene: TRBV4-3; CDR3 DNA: TGCGCCAGCAGCCATGACGCGCTAGGACAGGGTATCGCAGCCCAGCATTTT; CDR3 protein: CASSHDALGQGIAAQHF
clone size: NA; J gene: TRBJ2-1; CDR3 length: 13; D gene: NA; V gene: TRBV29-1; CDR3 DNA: TGCAGCGCCTCACGGGTGACGGGCAATGAGCAGTTCTTC; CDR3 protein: CSASRVTGNEQFF
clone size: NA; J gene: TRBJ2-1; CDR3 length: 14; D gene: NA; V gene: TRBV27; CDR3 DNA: TGTGCCAGCACGAGTGCCGGGGAGGAAGGAGAGCAGTTCTTC; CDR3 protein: CASTSAGEEGEQFF
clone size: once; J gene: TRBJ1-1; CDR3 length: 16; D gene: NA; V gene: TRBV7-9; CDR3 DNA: TGTGCCAGCAGCTTAGTCGGCGGGGAGGAGGCGACTGAAGCTTTCTTT; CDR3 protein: CASSLVGGEEATEAFF
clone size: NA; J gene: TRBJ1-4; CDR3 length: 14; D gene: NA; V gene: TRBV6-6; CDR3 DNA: TGTGCCAGCGGCTCGGGACCCCCTAATGAAAAACTGTTTTTT; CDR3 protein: CASGSGPPNEKLFF
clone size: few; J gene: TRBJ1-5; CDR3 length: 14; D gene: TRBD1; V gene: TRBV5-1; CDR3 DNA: TGCGCCAGCAGCTCCGGACAGGCTAATCAGCCCCAGCATTTT; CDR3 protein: CASSSGQANQPQHF